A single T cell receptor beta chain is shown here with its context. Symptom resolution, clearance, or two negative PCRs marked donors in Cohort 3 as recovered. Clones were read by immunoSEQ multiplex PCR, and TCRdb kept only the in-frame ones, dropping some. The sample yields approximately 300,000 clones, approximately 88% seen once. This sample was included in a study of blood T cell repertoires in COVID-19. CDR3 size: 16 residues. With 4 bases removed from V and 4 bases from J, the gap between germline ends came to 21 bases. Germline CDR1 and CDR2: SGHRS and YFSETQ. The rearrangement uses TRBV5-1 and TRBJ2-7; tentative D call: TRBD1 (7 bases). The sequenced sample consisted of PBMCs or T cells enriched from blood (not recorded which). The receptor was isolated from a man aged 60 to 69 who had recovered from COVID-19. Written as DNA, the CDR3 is TGCGCCAGCAGCACTGGGCGGGACAGTGCACATTACGAGCAGTACTTC. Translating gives CASSTGRDSAHYEQYF.